The T cell receptor beta chain described here comes from a study of blood T cell repertoires in COVID-19. The overall study: Some COVID-19 samples were acute and others convalescent; all came from the United States, Italy and Spain. T cells, B-cell-depleted T cells, or PBMCs provided the cDNA or gDNA that served as material.

How the authors handled the data: Amplification of reference gene primers provided the estimated nucleated cell counts. Profiled with immunoSEQ multiplex PCR; TCRdb holds only in-frame clones, not every one. That table supplies the V and J calls and clone size; D and trimming were determined from the DNA. The table lists more than 130,000 clones, almost 90% of them singletons. Per the germline V gene, CDR1 is LGHNA and CDR2 is YNFKEQ. V lost 4 bases to trimming and J lost 8 bases; unmatched junction nucleotides: 7. This CDR3 has 15 amino acids. The V and J genes are TRBV4-2 and TRBJ1-4; 10 bases fit TRBD1. The sample consisted of peripheral blood. The clonotype originates from a man in his fifties or sixties with active or convalescent COVID-19. The chain's CDR3 is CASSRSGTGVEKLFF. CDR3 nucleotide sequence: TGTGCCAGCAGCCGCTCCGGGACAGGGGTCGAAAAACTGTTTTTT.